This T cell receptor beta chain was identified in a study of T cells in lung cancer brain metastases. CDR3 length equals 15 residues. V lost 3 bases to trimming and J lost 1 base, with 9 bases between them. Per germline, CDR1 LNHDA and CDR2 SQIVND (reference sequence). Exclusion applied to any patient with a history of multiple malignancies. Sequenced by immunoSEQ multiplex PCR; TCRdb stores in-frame clones only, minus some. The sample contains a few thousand clones, nearly 90% of which appear only once. Study-wide results and caveats: Paired lesions shared few clones; most were lesion-specific (mean Morisita approximately 0.22). DNA fragmentation in FFPE samples may have prevented full retrieval of the infiltrating T cell repertoire. The analysis could not control for preoperative corticosteroids affecting T cell infiltration in brain metastases.

Concerning this clone: What it binds is unknown.

The sequence was collected from a woman aged 50 to 60 with non-small cell lung cancer. The rearrangement joins TRBV19 to TRBJ2-2; D is possibly TRBD2 (5 bases). The sample taken for sequencing was tumor tissue from the primary lung tumor. The DNA of the CDR3 is TGTGCCAGTAGTATGGCGGGTCTGAACACCGGGGAGCTGTTTTTT. Translation gives CASSMAGLNTGELFF.